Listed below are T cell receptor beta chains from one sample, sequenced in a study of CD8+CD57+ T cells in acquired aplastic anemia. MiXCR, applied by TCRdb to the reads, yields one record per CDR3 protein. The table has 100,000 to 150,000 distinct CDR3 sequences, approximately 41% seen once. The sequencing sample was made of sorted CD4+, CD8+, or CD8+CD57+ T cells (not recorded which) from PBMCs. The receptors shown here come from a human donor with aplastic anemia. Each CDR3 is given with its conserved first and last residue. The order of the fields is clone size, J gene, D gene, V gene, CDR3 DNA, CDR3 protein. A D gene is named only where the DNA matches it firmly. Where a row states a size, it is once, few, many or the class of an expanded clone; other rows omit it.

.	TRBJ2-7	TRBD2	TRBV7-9	TGTGCCAGCAGCTTAGGAGCGGGGGCCGAGTCGCAGTACTTC	CASSLGAGAESQYF
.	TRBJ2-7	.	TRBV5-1	TGCGCCAGCAGCGGGGGGGCCGGGGAGCAGTACTTC	CASSGGAGEQYF
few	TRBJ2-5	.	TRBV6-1	TGTGCCAGCAGTGAAGTCCTCCATGGGACCCAGTACTTC	CASSEVLHGTQYF
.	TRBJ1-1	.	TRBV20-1	TGCAGTGCTAGAGAGGGCGGCGTGGCTTTCTTT	CSAREGGVAFF
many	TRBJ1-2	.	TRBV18	TGTGCCAGCTCACCAGAACAGGGCTCTCGAGGCTACACCTTC	CASSPEQGSRGYTF
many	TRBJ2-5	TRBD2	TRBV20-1	TGCAGTGCTAGCGGGACTAGCGGTTCCCAAGAGACCCAGTACTTC	CSASGTSGSQETQYF
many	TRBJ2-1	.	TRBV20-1	TGCAGTGCTAGAGTCGCGGCAGGCCGACACAATGAGCAGTTCTTC	CSARVAAGRHNEQFF
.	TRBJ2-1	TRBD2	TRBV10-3	TGTGCCATCAGGGGTCGAGGGCGGGGGGCCCCAACGGGGGATGAGCAGTTCTTC	CAIRGRGRGAPTGDEQFF
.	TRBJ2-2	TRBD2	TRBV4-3	TGCGCCAGCAGCCAAGACGCGAGTGGGGAGGGCACCGGGGAGCTGTTTTTT	CASSQDASGEGTGELFF
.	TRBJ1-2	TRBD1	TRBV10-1	TGCGCCAGCAGTCCGGGACAGGGCCCTTCAGGCTACACCTTC	CASSPGQGPSGYTF
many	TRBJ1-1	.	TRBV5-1	TGCGCCAGCAATGGGGAAGGAGGCACTGAAGCTTTCTTT	CASNGEGGTEAFF
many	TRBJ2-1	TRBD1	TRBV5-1	TGCGCCAGCAGCTTGGAACAGACAGGGAATGAGCAGTTCTTC	CASSLEQTGNEQFF
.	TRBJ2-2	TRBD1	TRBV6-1	TGTGCCAGCAGCACGACAGGGCAGAACACCGGGGAGCTGTTTTTT	CASSTTGQNTGELFF
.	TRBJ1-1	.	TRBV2	TGTGCCAGCAGTCTCCCGGGAAGGAGCGCTGAAGCTTTCTTT	CASSLPGRSAEAFF
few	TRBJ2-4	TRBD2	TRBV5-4	TGTGCCAGCAGCCCCAGCGGGGGGACCAAAAACATTCAGTACTTC	CASSPSGGTKNIQYF
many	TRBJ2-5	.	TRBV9	TGTGCCAGCAGCGTAGGTAACAGGGCACAAGAGACCCAGTACTTC	CASSVGNRAQETQYF
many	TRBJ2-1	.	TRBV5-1	TGCGCCAGCAGCTTGACAGGTAGGAATGAGCAGTTCTTC	CASSLTGRNEQFF
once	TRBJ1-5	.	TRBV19	TGTGCCAGTAGTATTAACGGAAGACAAGAGACCCAGCATTTT	CASSINGRQETQHF
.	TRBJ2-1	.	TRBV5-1	TGCGCCAGCAGCGGGGGGGCTGGAGAGCAGTTCTTC	CASSGGAGEQFF
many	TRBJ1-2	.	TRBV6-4	TGTGCCAGCAGTGACTCGCGGGATGGGGGCTATGGCTACACCTTC	CASSDSRDGGYGYTF
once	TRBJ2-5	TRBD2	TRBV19	TGTGCCAGTAGTAACCCGGGACTAGCTGGCGAGACCCAGTACTTC	CASSNPGLAGETQYF
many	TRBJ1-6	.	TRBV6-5	TGTGCCAGCAGTTACCCAGGTTTCGATTCACCCCTCCACTTT	CASSYPGFDSPLHF
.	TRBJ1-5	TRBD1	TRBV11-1	TGTGCCAGCAGCTTAGGGTGGGCAGGGGGTAATAATCAGCCCCAGCATTTT	CASSLGWAGGNNQPQHF
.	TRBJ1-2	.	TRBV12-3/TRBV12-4	TGTGCCAGCACCATCATGGGGGGAAAGGGCTACACCTTC	CASTIMGGKGYTF
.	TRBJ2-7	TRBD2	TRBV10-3	TGTGCCAGCAGTGAGGCGACTAGCGGGAGCGACGAGCAGTACTTC	CASSEATSGSDEQYF
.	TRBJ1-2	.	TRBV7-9	TGTGCCAGCAGCTCCCCGCCAGGGACCTATGGCTACACCTTC	CASSSPPGTYGYTF
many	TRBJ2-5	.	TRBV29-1	TGCAGCGTTGAAGGGAGTAACCAAGAGACCCAGTACTTC	CSVEGSNQETQYF
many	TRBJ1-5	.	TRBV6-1	TGTGCCAGCACTCCGAGTGAGGGGAGAGACCAGCCCCAGCATTTT	CASTPSEGRDQPQHF
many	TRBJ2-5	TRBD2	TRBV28	TGTGCCAGCACCTCTAGCGGGCCCCAAGAGACCCAGTACTTC	CASTSSGPQETQYF
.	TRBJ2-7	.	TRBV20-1	TGCAGTGCTAGTATCCCACCAGACGAGCAGTACTTC	CSASIPPDEQYF
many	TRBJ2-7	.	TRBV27	TGTGCCAGCAGCCGTGGGAACGAGCAGTACTTC	CASSRGNEQYF
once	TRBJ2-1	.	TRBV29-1	TGCAGCGTTGAAGATCAAAGTAATGAGCAGTTCTTC	CSVEDQSNEQFF
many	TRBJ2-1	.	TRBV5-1	TGCGCCAGCAGCCTGGAAATTGGCAATGAGCAGTTCTTC	CASSLEIGNEQFF
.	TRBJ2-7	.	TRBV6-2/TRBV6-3	TGTGCCAGCAGTTACTCGTCCGATAGCTCCTACGAGCAGTACTTC	CASSYSSDSSYEQYF
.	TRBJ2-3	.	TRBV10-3	TGTGCCATCAGTCAGGACAGTTTCACAGATACGCAGTATTTT	CAISQDSFTDTQYF
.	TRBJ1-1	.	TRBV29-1	TGCAGCGTAGTGCGGGACTCTGAAGCTTTCTTT	CSVVRDSEAFF
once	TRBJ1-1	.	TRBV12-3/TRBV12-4	TGTGCCAGCAGTCACCGGACGGCTGGAAGGGAAGCTTTCTTT	CASSHRTAGREAFF
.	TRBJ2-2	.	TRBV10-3	TGTGCCATGGCAGAGGGGACCGGGGAGCTGTTTTTT	CAMAEGTGELFF
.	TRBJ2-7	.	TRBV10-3	TGTGCCATCAGTGAATCAGGTATCTACGAGCAGTACTTC	CAISESGIYEQYF
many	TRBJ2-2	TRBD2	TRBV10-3	TGTGCCATCAGTGAGTCCGCGGGGGCGAACACCGGGGAGCTGTTTTTT	CAISESAGANTGELFF
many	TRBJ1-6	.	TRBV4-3	TGCGCCAGCAGCCAAGATCTCCTACCAGGGGATAATTCACCCCTCCACTTT	CASSQDLLPGDNSPLHF
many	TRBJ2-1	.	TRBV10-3	TGTGCCATCAGTGAGACTGGGGGCCCTAACAATGAGCAGTTCTTC	CAISETGGPNNEQFF
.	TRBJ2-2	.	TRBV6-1	TGTGCCAGCAGTGAAACGAGGACCAGGGAGCTGTTTTTT	CASSETRTRELFF
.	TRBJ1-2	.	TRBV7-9	TGTGCCAGCAGCTTGGGGGAAGGGGATGGCTACACCTTC	CASSLGEGDGYTF
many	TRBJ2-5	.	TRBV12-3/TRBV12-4	TGTGCCAGCAGTTTAGGTGGAGTTGAGGAGACCCAGTACTTC	CASSLGGVEETQYF
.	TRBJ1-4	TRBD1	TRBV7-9	TGTGCCAGCAGCCCCGGGACAGGGCGTGAAAAACTGTTTTTT	CASSPGTGREKLFF
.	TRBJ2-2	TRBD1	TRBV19	TGTGCCAGTAGTAGGACAGGGATGGACACCGGGGAGCTGTTTTTT	CASSRTGMDTGELFF
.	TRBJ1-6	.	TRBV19	TGTGCCACCAAACAGGGTCCCCCTTCACCCCTCCACTTT	CATKQGPPSPLHF
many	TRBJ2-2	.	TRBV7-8	TGTGCCAGCAGCCTGGGGCAGAACACCGGGGAGCTGTTTTTT	CASSLGQNTGELFF
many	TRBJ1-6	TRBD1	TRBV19	TGTGCCAGTAGTTACAGGGGCCCAAGGGGTAATTCACCCCTCCACTTT	CASSYRGPRGNSPLHF
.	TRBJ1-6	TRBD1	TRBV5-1	TGCGCCAGCAGCTTGGACAGGGGTACTAATTCACCCCTCCACTTT	CASSLDRGTNSPLHF
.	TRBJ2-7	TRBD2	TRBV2	TGTGCCAGCACCTCCGGGACTAGTGGAGTCAACGAGCAGTACTTC	CASTSGTSGVNEQYF
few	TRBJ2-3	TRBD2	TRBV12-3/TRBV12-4	TGTGCCAGCAGGCGGGGGGGCCTTTTGGGCAGCACAGATACGCAGTATTTT	CASRRGGLLGSTDTQYF
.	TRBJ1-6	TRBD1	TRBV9	TGTGCCAGCAGCGACGAGGGACAGGGGGTGGATTCACCCCTCCACTTT	CASSDEGQGVDSPLHF
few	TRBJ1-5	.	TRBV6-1	TGTGCCAGCAGTGAAGGGGTCATCCAGCCCCAGCATTTT	CASSEGVIQPQHF
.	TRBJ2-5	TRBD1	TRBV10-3	TGTGCCATCAGTGAGGGGACAGGGGGGCTCCAAGAGACCCAGTACTTC	CAISEGTGGLQETQYF
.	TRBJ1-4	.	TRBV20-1	TGCAGTGCTAGACCCTTGGGGTATAATGAAAAACTGTTTTTT	CSARPLGYNEKLFF
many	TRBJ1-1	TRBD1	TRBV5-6	TGTGCCAGCAGCTTGTACGGGACAGCGTTGAACACTGAAGCTTTCTTT	CASSLYGTALNTEAFF
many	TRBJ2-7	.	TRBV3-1	TGTGCCAGCAGCCAATTGGGGGCGCGGGGCCACGAGCAGTACTTC	CASSQLGARGHEQYF